The text below deals with one T cell receptor beta chain. What it binds is not known. TCRdb re-analysed the 5' RACE reads in MiXCR, keeping a single row per CDR3 protein. This sample has roughly 240,000 distinct CDR3 sequences, with about 16% found just once. The V gene's germline CDR1 is SGHNT and CDR2 YYREEE (reference sequence). The V end was cut by 0 bases, the J end by 12 bases, with 10 bases between. There are 12 residues in the CDR3. This sample stems from a study of T-cell memory formation after mild COVID-19. Points from the study as a whole: For contracting clones, CD4+ ones sat mainly in CM and EM, CD8+ in EMRA.

This receptor was taken from an adult woman who had mild COVID-19 (a few samples of this study predate the infection). Cell type and time point are not known. The chain combines TRBV5-4 with TRBJ2-1; D perhaps matches TRBD2 (6 bases). The source material was PBMCs or a T cell subset sorted from them (not recorded which). The CDR3, as DNA: TGTGCCAGCAGCTTGGAGGGAGGCGTGCAGTTCTTC. Residues: CASSLEGGVQFF.